One sample yielded the 16 T cell receptor beta chains listed below, sequenced in a study of patients and donors after allogeneic stem cell transplantation. TCRdb reprocessed the RT-PCR reads with MiXCR, giving one entry per CDR3 protein. Of about 960,000 distinct CDR3 sequences in the sample, roughly 17% were seen once. The sample consisted of blood, either unsorted or a sorted T cell fraction (not recorded which). These receptor sequences come from a human donor who was either an allogeneic HSCT recipient or a stem cell or donor lymphocyte infusion donor (not recorded which). It is not recorded whose cells these are; they may come from a transplant donor.

As concerns this clonotype: Its ends do not fully match the called genes, so a read error is possible. The chain has TRBV27 and TRBJ2-7; 10 bases agree with TRBD2. This CDR3 is built from 16 residues. Germline lookup yields CDR1 MNHEY and CDR2 SMNVEV (reference sequence). The CDR3 DNA reads as TGTGCCAGCAGTTTATCGCTAGCGGGGGCGTCCTCCGAGCAGTACTTC. Amino acid sequence: CASSLSLAGASSEQYF.

This clonotype was counted at least ten times. The J gene is TRBJ2-7, the V gene TRBV28; maybe TRBD2 (7 bases). The CDR3 has 15 amino acids. The V end was cut by 4 bases, the J end by 2 bases, with 15 bases between. Germline CDR1 and CDR2: MDHEN and SYDVKM. Here the CDR3 DNA reads TGTGCCAGCAGTTCCCCCACGGGGGGCACCTACGAGCAGTACTTC. Its protein product is CASSSPTGGTYEQYF.

This clonotype was found a few times. The chain has TRBV24-1 and TRBJ2-4; 7 nucleotides agree with TRBD1. The CDR3 covers 13 residues. J gave up 8 bases and V 4 bases, and 4 bases lay outside the gene matches. Germline V gives CDR1 KGHDR, CDR2 SFDVKD. The CDR3, as DNA: TGTGCCACCAGTGACTACAGGGGTGACATTCAGTACTTC. Translating gives CATSDYRGDIQYF.

This clonotype came up a few times. The chain joins TRBV7-8 to TRBJ2-5; D is ambiguous. With 0 bases removed from V and 0 bases from J, the gap between germline ends came to 14 bases. Germline V CDR1 and CDR2: SGHVS, FQNEAQ. This CDR3 region has 17 residues. The CDR3 spells CASSLAYGSRNQETQYF. CDR3 bases: TGTGCCAGCAGCTTAGCCTACGGATCCAGAAACCAAGAGACCCAGTACTTC.

The chain uses TRBV6-1 and TRBJ1-1, with a tentative D call TRBD1 (6 bases). The ends were cut back, 5 bases at V and 3 bases at J, with 16 bases in the middle. Germline assignment: CDR1 MNHNS and CDR2 SASEGT. This CDR3 has 15 residues. This chain's CDR3 is CASSLHRASDTEAFF. In DNA, the CDR3 is TGTGCCAGCAGTCTCCACAGGGCCTCGGACACTGAAGCTTTCTTT.

This clonotype was seen repeatedly, ten times or more. The genes are TRBV12-3 or TRBV12-4 and TRBJ2-3; tentatively, D is TRBD1 (5 bases). The V end was cut by 3 bases, the J end by 3 bases, with 10 bases between. The CDR3 loop spans 14 amino acids. CDR3 region: CASSLNRRTDTQYF. CDR3 nucleotides: TGTGCCAGCAGTTTGAACAGGCGTACAGATACGCAGTATTTT.

Worth noting for this clonotype: An end of the junction does not agree with germline; a read error may underlie this. V and J are TRBV5-1 and TRBJ2-3, with 8 bases identical to TRBD2. The CDR3 is made up of 14 amino acids. Germline CDR1 SGHRS, CDR2 YFSETQ. CDR3 DNA sequence: TGCGCCAGCAGCTCAAGCGGGAGCAAAGATACGCAGTATTTT. It translates to CASSSSGSKDTQYF.

This chain links TRBV27 with TRBJ2-7, with a tentative D call TRBD1 (5 bases). V lost 5 bases to trimming and J lost 5 bases, with 13 bases between them. The CDR3 has 13 amino acids. Germline-derived CDR1 and CDR2 are MNHEY and SMNVEV (reference sequence). The CDR3 region has the DNA TGTGCCAGCAGTCCTGCGGACACCCACGAGCAGTACTTC. As protein: CASSPADTHEQYF.

This clonotype was detected a few times. The V gene is TRBV28, the J gene TRBJ2-7; 7 bases match TRBD1. J lost 5 bases, V lost 2 bases, and 18 bases had no gene match. The CDR3 is made up of 18 amino acids. The germline gives CDR1 MDHEN, CDR2 SYDVKM. The CDR3: CASSLGDSVRSRRNEQYF. As DNA, the CDR3 is TGTGCCAGCAGTTTAGGGGACAGTGTCAGGTCGAGGCGGAACGAGCAGTACTTC.

The rearrangement uses TRBV9 and TRBJ2-5; possible D gene TRBD2, 6 bases. The CDR3 loop spans 15 amino acids. Trimming removed 0 bases from V and 3 bases from J, with 12 bases in between. Per germline, CDR1 SGDLS and CDR2 YYNGEE. CDR3 amino acids: CASSVDGSGKETQYF. DNA for the CDR3: TGTGCCAGCAGCGTAGATGGTAGCGGAAAAGAGACCCAGTACTTC.

The genes are TRBV29-1 and TRBJ1-2; 9 nucleotides match TRBD1. Trimming cost V 4 bases and J 6 bases; bases outside gene matches: 9. The CDR3 length is 14 residues. Germline V gives CDR1 SQVTM, CDR2 ANQGSEA. CDR3 loop: CSVVDHRGLDGYTF. DNA of the CDR3: TGCAGCGTTGTGGACCACAGGGGGCTGGATGGCTACACCTTC.

In this sample, this clonotype turned up a few times. The chain uses TRBV5-6 and TRBJ2-3; unclear D gene. The CDR3 runs 12 residues. V lost 3 bases and J lost 5, with 7 bases in between. Germline assignment: CDR1 SGHDT and CDR2 YYEEEE. The CDR3 nucleotides read TGTGCCAGCAGCTACTGGGGAGATACGCAGTATTTT. The encoded protein is CASSYWGDTQYF.

The chain combines TRBV29-1 with TRBJ1-1, with D unclear. CDR1 SQVTM and CDR2 ANQGSEA come from the germline V gene. The CDR3 length is 13 residues. V shed 3 bases and J shed 0 bases, with 8 bases lying between them. The DNA for the CDR3 is TGCAGCGTTGAGGGGTGTTTGAACACTGAAGCTTTCTTT. This encodes CSVEGCLNTEAFF.

The gene calls are TRBV20-1 and TRBJ2-2, with D perhaps matching TRBD2 (6 bases). Trimming pared 0 bases from V and 3 bases from J, leaving 11 bases between. This CDR3 comprises 15 residues. CDR1 and CDR2 (germline): DFQATT, SNEGSKA (reference sequence). CDR3 bases: TGCAGTGCTAGAGATATGGGGGGACACACCGGGGAGCTGTTTTTT. Translating it yields CSARDMGGHTGELFF.

The CDR3 is CASSPGTGGGRYGGYTF. The CDR3 DNA reads TGTGCCAGCAGCCCTGGGACAGGGGGCGGACGTTATGGTGGCTACACCTTC. The V call is TRBV5-6, the J call TRBJ1-2; TRBD1 matches at 12 bases. The CDR3 is 17 residues long. The trim removed 4 bases at V and 7 bases at J, leaving 14 bases unmatched. Germline-derived CDR1 and CDR2 are SGHDT and YYEEEE.

This clonotype was recorded a few times. V gene TRBV6-5 combines with J gene TRBJ2-3; unclear D gene. The CDR3 loop spans 12 amino acids. Germline V gives CDR1 MNHEY, CDR2 SVGAGI. V lost 8 bases and J 3 bases, leaving 9 bases between the germline ends. The CDR3: CASRANTDTQYF. The CDR3 DNA reads as TGTGCCAGCCGGGCTAATACAGATACGCAGTATTTT.